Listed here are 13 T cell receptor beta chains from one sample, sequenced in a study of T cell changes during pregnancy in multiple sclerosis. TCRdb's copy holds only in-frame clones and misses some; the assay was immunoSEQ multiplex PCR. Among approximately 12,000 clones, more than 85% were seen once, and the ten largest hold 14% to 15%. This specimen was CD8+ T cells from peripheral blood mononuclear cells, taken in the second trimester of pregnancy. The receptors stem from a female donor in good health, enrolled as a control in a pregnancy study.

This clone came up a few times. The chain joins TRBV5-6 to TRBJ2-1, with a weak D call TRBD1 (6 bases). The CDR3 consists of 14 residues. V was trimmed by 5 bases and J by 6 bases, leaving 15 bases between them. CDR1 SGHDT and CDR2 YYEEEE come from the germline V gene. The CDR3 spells CASSYRGSGNEQFF. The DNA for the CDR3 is TGTGCCAGCAGTTATAGGGGGTCGGGCAATGAGCAGTTCTTC. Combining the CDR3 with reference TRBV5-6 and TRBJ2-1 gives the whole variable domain DAGVTQSPTHLIKTRGQQVTLRCSPKSGHDTVSWYQQALGQGPQFIFQYYEEEERQRGNFPDRFSGHQFPNYSSELNVNALLLGDSALYLCASSYRGSGNEQFFGPGTRLTVL.

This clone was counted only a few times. The CDR3 reads CASRTGGMNTEAFF. The CDR3 DNA reads as TGTGCCAGTAGGACAGGGGGAATGAACACTGAAGCTTTCTTT. The chain links TRBV19 to TRBJ1-1; 9 nucleotides match TRBD1. The trim removed 6 bases at V and 0 bases at J, leaving 2 bases unmatched. The CDR3 sequence is 14 residues long. The germline V gene has CDR1 LNHDA and CDR2 SQIVND (reference sequence).

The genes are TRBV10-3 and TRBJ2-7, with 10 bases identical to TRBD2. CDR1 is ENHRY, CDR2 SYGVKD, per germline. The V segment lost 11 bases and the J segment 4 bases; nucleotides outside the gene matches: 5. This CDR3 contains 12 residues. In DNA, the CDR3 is TGTGCCGGCTCTAGCGGGGGATACGAGCAGTACTTC. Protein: CAGSSGGYEQYF.

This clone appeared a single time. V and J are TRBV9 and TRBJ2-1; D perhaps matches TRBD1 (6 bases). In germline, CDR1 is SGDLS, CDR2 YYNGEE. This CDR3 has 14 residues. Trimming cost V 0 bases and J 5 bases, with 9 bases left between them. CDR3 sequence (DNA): TGTGCCAGCAGCGTAGGTGGGGGCAACAATGAGCAGTTCTTC. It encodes CASSVGGGNNEQFF.

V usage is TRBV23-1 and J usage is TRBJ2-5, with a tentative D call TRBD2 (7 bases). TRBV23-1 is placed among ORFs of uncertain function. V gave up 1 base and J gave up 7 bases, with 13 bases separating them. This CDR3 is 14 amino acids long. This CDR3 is CASSQWQGGGTQYF. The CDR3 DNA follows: TGCGCCAGCAGTCAATGGCAGGGAGGGGGGACCCAGTACTTC.

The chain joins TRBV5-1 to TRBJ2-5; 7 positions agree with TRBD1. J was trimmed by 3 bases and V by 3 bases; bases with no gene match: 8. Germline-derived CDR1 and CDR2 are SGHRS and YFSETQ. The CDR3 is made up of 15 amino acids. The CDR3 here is CASSYFRGQEETQYF. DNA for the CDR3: TGCGCCAGCAGCTATTTCCGCGGACAGGAAGAGACCCAGTACTTC. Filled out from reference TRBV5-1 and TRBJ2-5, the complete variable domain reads KAGVTQTPRYLIKTRGQQVTLSCSPISGHRSVSWYQQTPGQGLQFLFEYFSETQRNKGNFPGRFSGRQFSNSRSEMNVSTLELGDSALYLCASSYFRGQEETQYFGPGTRLLVL.

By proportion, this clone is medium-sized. In DNA form, the CDR3 reads TGCAGTGCCCAAGAGAACGAGCAGTACTTC. Translation gives CSAQENEQYF. The V gene is TRBV20-1, the J gene TRBJ2-7; D remains ambiguous. This CDR3 has 10 residues. Between the trimmed V and J ends, which lost 6 bases and 5 bases, there was a span of 8 bases. The germline V gene has CDR1 DFQATT and CDR2 SNEGSKA (reference sequence).

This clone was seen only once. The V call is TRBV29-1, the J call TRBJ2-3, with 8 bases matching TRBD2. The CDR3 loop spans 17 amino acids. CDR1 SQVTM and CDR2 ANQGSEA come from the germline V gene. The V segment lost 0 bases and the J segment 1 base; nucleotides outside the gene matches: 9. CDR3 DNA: TGCAGCGTTGAAGATCAAGTATCCGGGAGGGGCACAGATACGCAGTATTTT. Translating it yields CSVEDQVSGRGTDTQYF.

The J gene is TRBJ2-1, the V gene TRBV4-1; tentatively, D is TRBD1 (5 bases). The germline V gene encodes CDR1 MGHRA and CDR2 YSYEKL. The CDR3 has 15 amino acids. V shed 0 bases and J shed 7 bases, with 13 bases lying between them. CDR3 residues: CASSQEAGWLNEQFF. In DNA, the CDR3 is TGCGCCAGCAGCCAAGAAGCAGGGTGGTTGAATGAGCAGTTCTTC.

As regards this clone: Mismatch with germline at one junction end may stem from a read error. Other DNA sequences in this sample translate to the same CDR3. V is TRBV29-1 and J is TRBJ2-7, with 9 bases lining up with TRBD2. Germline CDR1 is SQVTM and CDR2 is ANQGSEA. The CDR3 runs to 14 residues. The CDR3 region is CSVARLAEPYEQYF. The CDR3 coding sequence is TGCAGCGTCGCCAGACTAGCGGAACCCTATGAGCAGTACTTC.

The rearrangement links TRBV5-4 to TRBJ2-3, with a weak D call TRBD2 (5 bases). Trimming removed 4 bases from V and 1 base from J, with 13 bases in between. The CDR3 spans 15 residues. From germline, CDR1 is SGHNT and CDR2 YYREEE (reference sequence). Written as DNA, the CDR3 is TGTGCCAGCAGCAAGGACTTAGTCGGCACAGATACGCAGTATTTT. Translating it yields CASSKDLVGTDTQYF. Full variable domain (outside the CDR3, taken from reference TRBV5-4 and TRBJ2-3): ETGVTQSPTHLIKTRGQQVTLRCSSQSGHNTVSWYQQALGQGPQFIFQYYREEENGRGNFPPRFSGLQFPNYSSELNVNALELDDSALYLCASSKDLVGTDTQYFGPGTRLTVL.

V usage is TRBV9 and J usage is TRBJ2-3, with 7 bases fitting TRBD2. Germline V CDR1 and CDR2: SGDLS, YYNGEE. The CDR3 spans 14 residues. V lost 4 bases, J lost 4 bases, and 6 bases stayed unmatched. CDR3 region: CASSPWDYPDTQYF. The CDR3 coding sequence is TGTGCCAGCAGCCCCTGGGACTACCCAGATACGCAGTATTTT.

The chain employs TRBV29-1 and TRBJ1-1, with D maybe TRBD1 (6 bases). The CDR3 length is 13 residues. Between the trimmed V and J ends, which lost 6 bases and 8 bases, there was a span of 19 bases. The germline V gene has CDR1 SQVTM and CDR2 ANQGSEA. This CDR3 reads CSVAPDRSREAFF. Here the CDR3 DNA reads TGCAGCGTCGCCCCGGACAGATCCAGGGAAGCTTTCTTT. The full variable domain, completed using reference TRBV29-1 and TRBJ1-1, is SAVISQKPSRDICQRGTSLTIQCQVDSQVTMMFWYRQQPGQSLTLIATANQGSEATYESGFVIDKFPISRPNLTFSTLTVSNMSPEDSSIYLCSVAPDRSREAFFGQGTRLTVV.